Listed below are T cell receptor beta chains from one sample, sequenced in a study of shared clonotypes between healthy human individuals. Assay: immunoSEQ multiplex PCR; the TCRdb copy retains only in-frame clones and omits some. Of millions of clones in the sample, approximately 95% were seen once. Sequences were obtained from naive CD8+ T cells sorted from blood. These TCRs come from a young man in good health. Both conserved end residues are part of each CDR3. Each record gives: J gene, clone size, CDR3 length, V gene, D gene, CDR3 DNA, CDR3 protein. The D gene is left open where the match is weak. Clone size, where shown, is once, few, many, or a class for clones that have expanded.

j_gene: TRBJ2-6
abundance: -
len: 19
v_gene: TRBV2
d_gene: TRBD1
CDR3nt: TGTGCCAGCAGTAGAGGGGGCACGGTTGCTGGCTCTGGGGCCAACGTCCTGACTTTC
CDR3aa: CASSRGGTVAGSGANVLTF

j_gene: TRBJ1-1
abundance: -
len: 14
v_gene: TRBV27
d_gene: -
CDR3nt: TGTGCCAGCAGTTTACTGGGTGGGAACACTGAAGCTTTCTTT
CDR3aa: CASSLLGGNTEAFF

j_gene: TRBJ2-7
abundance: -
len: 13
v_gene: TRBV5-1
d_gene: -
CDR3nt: TGCGCCAGCAGGTGGGACGCCACCTACGAGCAGTACTTC
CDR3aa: CASRWDATYEQYF

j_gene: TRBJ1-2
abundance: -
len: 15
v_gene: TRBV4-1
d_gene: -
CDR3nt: TGCGCCAGCAGCCGGACAACCTCAGCTAACTATGGCTACACCTTC
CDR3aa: CASSRTTSANYGYTF

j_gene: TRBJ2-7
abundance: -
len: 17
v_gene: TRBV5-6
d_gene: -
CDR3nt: TGTGCCAGCAGCTTGGGGGGCGGAAATGCAAGCTCCTACGAGCAGTACTTC
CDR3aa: CASSLGGGNASSYEQYF

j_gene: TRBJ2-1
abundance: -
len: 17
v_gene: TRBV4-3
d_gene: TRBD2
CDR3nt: TGCGCCAGCAGCCAAGATTTAGCTAGCGGAGCCTACAATGAGCAGTTCTTC
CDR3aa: CASSQDLASGAYNEQFF

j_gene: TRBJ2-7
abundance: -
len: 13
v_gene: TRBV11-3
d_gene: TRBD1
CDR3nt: TGTGCCAGCAGCATGGGGACAGGGGTTGAGCAGTACTTC
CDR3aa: CASSMGTGVEQYF

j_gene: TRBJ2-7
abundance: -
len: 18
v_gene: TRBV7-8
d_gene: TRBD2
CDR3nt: TGTGCCAGCAGCTTTCCGGGACTAGCGGGAGGGCTCTCCTACGAGCAGTACTTC
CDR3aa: CASSFPGLAGGLSYEQYF

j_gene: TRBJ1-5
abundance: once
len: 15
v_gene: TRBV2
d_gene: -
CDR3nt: TGTGCCAGCAGGGAGGGGTCCCTGAGCAATCAGCCCCAGCATTTT
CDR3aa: CASREGSLSNQPQHF

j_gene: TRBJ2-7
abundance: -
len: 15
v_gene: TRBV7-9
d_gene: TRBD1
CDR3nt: TGTGCCAGCAGCTTAAGGGACAGGGGAATCTACGAGCAGTACTTC
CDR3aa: CASSLRDRGIYEQYF

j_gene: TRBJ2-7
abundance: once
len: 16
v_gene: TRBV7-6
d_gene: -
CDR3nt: TGTGCCAGCAGCTTAGTACCGGGACCCAGAGTCTACGAGCAGTACTTC
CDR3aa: CASSLVPGPRVYEQYF

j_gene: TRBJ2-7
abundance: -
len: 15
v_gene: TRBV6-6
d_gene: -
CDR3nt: TGTGCCAGCCTACCTTTGTTCAGGGACGTAAGCGAGCAGTACTTC
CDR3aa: CASLPLFRDVSEQYF

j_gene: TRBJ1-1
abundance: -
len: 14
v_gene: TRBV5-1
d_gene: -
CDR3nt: TGCGCCAGCAGCTCGGAGAGGTGGAACACTGAAGCTTTCTTT
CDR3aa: CASSSERWNTEAFF

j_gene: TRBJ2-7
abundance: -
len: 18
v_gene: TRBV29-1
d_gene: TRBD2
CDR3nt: TGCAGCGCCCGGGGTCCAGGGACTAGCGGGAGATTATCCTACGAGCAGTACTTC
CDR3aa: CSARGPGTSGRLSYEQYF

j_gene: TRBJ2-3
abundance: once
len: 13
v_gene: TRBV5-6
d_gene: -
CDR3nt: TGTGCCAGCAGCTTGGGTGCCGGGGATACGCAGTATTTT
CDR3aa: CASSLGAGDTQYF